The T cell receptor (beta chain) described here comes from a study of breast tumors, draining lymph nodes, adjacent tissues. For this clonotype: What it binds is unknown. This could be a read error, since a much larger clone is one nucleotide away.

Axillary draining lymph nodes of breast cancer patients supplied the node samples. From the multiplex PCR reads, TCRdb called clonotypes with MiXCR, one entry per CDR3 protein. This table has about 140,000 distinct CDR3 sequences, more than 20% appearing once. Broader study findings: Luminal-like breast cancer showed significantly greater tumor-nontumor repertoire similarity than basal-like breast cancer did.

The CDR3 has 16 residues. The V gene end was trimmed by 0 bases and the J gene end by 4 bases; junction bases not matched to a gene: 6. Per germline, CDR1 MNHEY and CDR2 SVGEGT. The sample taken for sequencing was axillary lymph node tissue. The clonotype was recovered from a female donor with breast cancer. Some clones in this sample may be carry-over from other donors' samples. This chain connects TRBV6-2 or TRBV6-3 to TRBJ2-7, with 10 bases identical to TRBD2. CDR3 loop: CASSYSASGSPYEQYF. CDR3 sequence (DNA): TGTGCCAGCAGTTACTCGGCTAGCGGGAGTCCTTACGAGCAGTACTTC.